This T cell receptor (beta chain) is drawn from a study of shared clonotypes between healthy human individuals. Some clones are missing from TCRdb's copy, which holds only in-frame ones; the method was immunoSEQ multiplex PCR. The repertoire holds about 1 million clones, with around 76% as singletons. CDR3 length equals 12 residues. V was trimmed by 6 bases and J by 1 base, leaving 6 bases between them. Germline V gene lookup returns CDR1 SNHLY and CDR2 FYNNEI. This TCR came from a man younger than 35 in good health. Sequencing input: memory CD4+ T cells sorted from blood. Described subset: CD45RA-negative fraction. The chain carries TRBV2 and TRBJ2-5; no clear D gene. CDR3 sequence reads: CASSYIQETQYF. In DNA form, the CDR3 reads TGTGCCAGCAGCTACATCCAAGAGACCCAGTACTTC.